This TCR beta chain was identified in a study of blood T cell repertoires in COVID-19. About the research overall: The analysed material was cDNA or gDNA that came from T cells, B-cell-depleted T cells, or PBMCs.

In the original workflow: The authors estimated nucleated cell counts from reference gene primer amplification. The table came from immunoSEQ multiplex PCR; TCRdb's copy has only in-frame clones and leaves some out. The V and J calls and the clone size are those of that table, but D and trimming were determined from the DNA. The top ten clones hold about 2.9% of a sample with about 360,000 clones, more than 85% of them seen once. From germline, CDR1 is DFQATT and CDR2 SNEGSKA (reference sequence). The length of the CDR3 is 11 residues. This sequence was found in a human donor in a cohort sampled during active COVID-19. Sequenced: peripheral blood. The chain couples TRBV20-1 to TRBJ1-2; no reliable D call. The CDR3 loop is CSGLMPYGYTF. CDR3 nucleotides: TGCAGCGGACTTATGCCCTATGGCTACACCTTC.